The clone carrying this TCR beta chain occurred once. Original handling: Amplification from reference gene primers served as the basis for estimated nucleated cell counts. Assay used: immunoSEQ multiplex PCR; TCRdb lists only in-frame clones, some missing. That table supplies the V and J calls and clone size; D and trimming were determined from the DNA. The sample contains roughly 38,000 clones, about 89% of which appear only once. This specimen comes from a study of blood T cell repertoires in COVID-19. Background on the study: Donors in the United States, Italy and Spain gave samples during acute or convalescent COVID-19. Nucleic acid was either cDNA or gDNA, and it came from T cells, B-cell-depleted T cells, or PBMCs.

The CDR3 consists of 13 residues. CDR1 and CDR2 from the germline V gene are MNHEY and SVGEGT. Trimming took off 4 bases at V and 2 bases at J, with 8 bases between the two ends. Sequenced material: peripheral blood. The TCR comes from a man between 50 and 59 years old with active COVID-19. The rearrangement joins TRBV6-2 or TRBV6-3 to TRBJ2-5; D may be TRBD1 (6 bases). CDR3 sequence reads: CASSWTAQETQYF. The CDR3 DNA sequence: TGTGCCAGCAGTTGGACAGCTCAAGAGACCCAGTACTTC.